This T cell receptor beta chain was documented in a study of blood T cell repertoires in COVID-19. Study information: Sources were T cells, B-cell-depleted T cells, or PBMCs; the material itself was cDNA or gDNA.

Germline values: CDR1 SGDLS, CDR2 YYNGEE. The CDR3 covers 15 residues. Trimming left V 1 base short and J 1 base short, with 10 bases between. The protocol was immunoSEQ multiplex PCR, while the TCRdb copy is restricted to in-frame clones and leaves out a portion. The sample includes 95,000 to 150,000 clones, about 91% of them seen just once. The clonotype was recovered from a woman aged 50 to 60 with active or convalescent COVID-19. This chain joins TRBV9 and TRBJ2-3; D gene unclear. The sample consisted of peripheral blood. The CDR3 sequence: CASSVSGRRTDTQYF. The CDR3 DNA sequence: TGTGCCAGCAGCGTAAGTGGCCGCCGCACAGATACGCAGTATTTT.